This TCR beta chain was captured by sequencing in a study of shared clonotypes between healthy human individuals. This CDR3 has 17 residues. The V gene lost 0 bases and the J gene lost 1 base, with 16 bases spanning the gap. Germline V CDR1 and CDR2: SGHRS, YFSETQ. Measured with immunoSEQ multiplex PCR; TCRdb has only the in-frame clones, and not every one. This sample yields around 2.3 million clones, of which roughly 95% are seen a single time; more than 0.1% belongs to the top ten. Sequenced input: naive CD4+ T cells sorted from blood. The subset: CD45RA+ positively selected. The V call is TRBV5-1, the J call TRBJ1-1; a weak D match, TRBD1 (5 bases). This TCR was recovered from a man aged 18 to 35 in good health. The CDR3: CASSLAGAAVGNTEAFF. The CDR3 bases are TGCGCCAGCAGCTTGGCCGGGGCAGCCGTGGGGAACACTGAAGCTTTCTTT.